What follows are 25 T cell receptor beta chains derived from one specimen sequenced in a study of cytomegalovirus exposure and HLA in healthy donors (TCRdb year 2017). The library was produced with the immunoSEQ multiplex PCR assay. TCRdb carries this immuneACCESS record with in-frame sequences only. Its versions omit some clonotypes, under half of them owing to an unresolved V gene in the studies checked, with the rest unexplained. The sample profile shows 250,000 to 400,000 clones; approximately 86% of them were found once. The ten largest make up roughly 0.88% of the sample. The sequenced sample consisted of PBMCs. The receptors here all came from a man younger than 40 in good health and CMV-seronegative.

In this sample, this clone turned up once. CDR3 nucleotides: TGCGCCAGCAGCTACGAGCCCACAGGGTTGAACACTGAAGCTTTCTTT. Amino acids: CASSYEPTGLNTEAFF. The V gene is TRBV5-1, the J gene TRBJ1-1, with D perhaps TRBD1 (6 bases). The CDR3 length is 16 residues. V gave up 3 bases and J gave up 0 bases, with 15 bases separating them. Germline CDR1 is SGHRS and CDR2 is YFSETQ.

In the case of this clone: Other DNA sequences of this sample code for an identical CDR3. The gene calls are TRBV5-1 and TRBJ2-2; 7 bases match TRBD2. V was pared by 2 bases and J by 2 bases, with 3 bases of the junction left unmatched. This CDR3 comprises 15 residues. Germline V lookup: CDR1 SGHRS, CDR2 YFSETQ. The CDR3 coding sequence is TGCGCCAGCAGCTTCGGGGGGACCAACACCGGGGAGCTGTTTTTT. Amino acids: CASSFGGTNTGELFF.

V is TRBV7-9 and J is TRBJ1-2, with 8 nucleotides matching TRBD1. CDR1 is SEHNR, CDR2 FQNEAQ, per germline (reference sequence). The CDR3 consists of 16 residues. With V trimmed by 5 bases and J by 1 base, 9 bases remained unmatched. DNA for the CDR3: TGTGCCAGCAGCCGTTCGGGACAGGCGAGTAACTATGGCTACACCTTC. Residues: CASSRSGQASNYGYTF.

The rearrangement joins TRBV4-3 to TRBJ2-3, with TRBD1 matching over 11 bases. This CDR3 is built from 16 residues. The trim removed 1 base at V and 3 bases at J, leaving 3 bases unmatched. Germline CDR1 reads LGHNA; CDR2 reads YSLEER. CDR3 protein: CASSQGGQGGTDTQYF. In DNA, the CDR3 is TGCGCCAGCAGCCAAGGGGGACAGGGGGGGACAGATACGCAGTATTTT.

The chain couples TRBV29-1 to TRBJ2-7, with 7 bases that match TRBD1. The germline gives CDR1 SQVTM, CDR2 ANQGSEA. V lost 6 bases and J lost 2; bases outside the gene matches: 7. CDR3 length: 13 amino acids. The CDR3 loop reads CSVVDRATYEQYF. CDR3 bases: TGCAGCGTGGTAGACAGGGCCACCTACGAGCAGTACTTC.

In DNA, the CDR3 is TGTGCCAGCAGCCGAGACCCGGACAGTTCATACTATGGCTACACCTTC. It translates to CASSRDPDSSYYGYTF. The chain links TRBV5-4 to TRBJ1-2; TRBD1 might be the D (6 bases). V dropped 4 bases and J dropped 3 bases, with 19 bases sitting between them. The CDR3 runs to 16 residues. Germline values: CDR1 SGHNT, CDR2 YYREEE (reference sequence). Full variable domain (rest looked up from reference TRBV5-4 and TRBJ1-2): ETGVTQSPTHLIKTRGQQVTLRCSSQSGHNTVSWYQQALGQGPQFIFQYYREEENGRGNFPPRFSGLQFPNYSSELNVNALELDDSALYLCASSRDPDSSYYGYTFGSGTRLTVV.

The rearrangement joins TRBV4-3 to TRBJ1-2, with 7 bases that match TRBD1. Germline assignment: CDR1 LGHNA and CDR2 YSLEER. The V segment lost 1 base and the J segment 5 bases; nucleotides outside the gene matches: 7. The CDR3 runs 15 residues. CDR3 sequence (DNA): TGCGCCAGCAGCCAAGGATTAGGACAGGCATATGGCTACACCTTC. Protein sequence: CASSQGLGQAYGYTF.

The V call is TRBV6-5, the J call TRBJ1-4, with unresolved D. The germline CDR1 and CDR2 sequences are MNHEY and SVGAGI. The V end was cut by 6 bases, the J end by 7 bases, with 15 bases between. The CDR3 loop spans 14 amino acids. CDR3 sequence reads: CASSRVVRVEKLFF. The CDR3 DNA reads TGTGCCAGCAGCCGGGTAGTCCGGGTTGAAAAACTGTTTTTT.

V gene TRBV28 combines with J gene TRBJ1-5; the D gene is possibly TRBD1 (5 bases). Germline V gene lookup returns CDR1 MDHEN and CDR2 SYDVKM. The CDR3 contains 15 residues. With 5 bases removed from V and 1 base from J, the gap between germline ends came to 12 bases. The CDR3 nucleotides read TGTGCCAGCAGTCCGGCGGGGGGGAGCAATCAGCCCCAGCATTTT. This encodes CASSPAGGSNQPQHF.

The chain recombines TRBV6-1 with TRBJ1-4; D remains ambiguous. Trimming left V 2 bases short and J 5 bases short, with 18 bases between. Per the germline V gene, CDR1 is MNHNS and CDR2 is SASEGT. CDR3 length: 17 amino acids. The CDR3 sequence: CASSENLRYQENEKLFF. The CDR3 coding sequence is TGTGCCAGCAGTGAAAACCTACGATACCAGGAAAATGAAAAACTGTTTTTT.

V is TRBV5-1 and J is TRBJ1-5; TRBD1 is a possible D gene (5 bases). Germline assignment: CDR1 SGHRS and CDR2 YFSETQ. The CDR3 totals 15 residues. V dropped 0 bases and J dropped 6 bases, with 13 bases sitting between them. This chain's CDR3 is CASSLDDSAVQPQHF. CDR3 coding DNA: TGCGCCAGCAGCTTGGATGACAGCGCCGTTCAGCCCCAGCATTTT.

The chain carries TRBV4-1 and TRBJ2-7; D call uncertain. The germline V and J ends were trimmed by 0 bases and 5 bases, with 14 bases remaining between them. Germline V gene lookup returns CDR1 MGHRA and CDR2 YSYEKL. The CDR3 extends over 15 amino acids. DNA of the CDR3: TGCGCCAGCAGCCAAGATCACACGGTAAGCGACGAGCAGTACTTC. It specifies CASSQDHTVSDEQYF.

The gene calls are TRBV27 and TRBJ2-6; D ambiguous. The germline gives CDR1 MNHEY, CDR2 SMNVEV (reference sequence). Trimming removed 6 bases from V and 1 base from J, with 4 bases in between. This CDR3 spans 13 amino acids. The CDR3 loop is CASSPSGANVLTF. In DNA, the CDR3 is TGTGCCAGCAGCCCGTCTGGGGCCAACGTCCTGACTTTC.

This clone was found once. The chain employs TRBV4-1 and TRBJ2-2, with TRBD2 identical over 10 bases. CDR3 length: 15 amino acids. Germline trimming cut 0 bases from V and 8 bases from J; bases unmatched to any gene: 3. The germline V gene encodes CDR1 MGHRA and CDR2 YSYEKL. DNA for the CDR3: TGCGCCAGCAGCCAAGACCAGCGGGGGGGAGGGGAGCTGTTTTTT. It encodes CASSQDQRGGGELFF.

This sequence joins TRBV5-1 and TRBJ2-1; 7 bases map to TRBD1. The CDR3 has 14 residues. Trimming at V came to 4 bases and at J to 7 bases, leaving 8 bases not matched to a gene. Looked up from germline, CDR1 is SGHRS and CDR2 is YFSETQ. This chain's CDR3 is CASSRFDRVNEQFF. The CDR3 bases are TGCGCCAGCAGCCGATTCGACAGGGTAAATGAGCAGTTCTTC.

The chain recombines TRBV7-6 with TRBJ2-7; 9 bases agree with TRBD1. The CDR3 is 14 amino acids. The V and J ends lost 8 bases and 4 bases, in that order; junction bases with no gene match: 9. Germline CDR1 and CDR2: SGHVS and FNYEAQ. CDR3 bases: TGTGCCAGCTCGGCGGACAGGGGCACATACGAGCAGTACTTC. Its translation: CASSADRGTYEQYF.

The genes are TRBV2 and TRBJ1-1; D is unclear. Between the trimmed V and J ends, which lost 4 bases and 1 base, there was a span of 7 bases. This CDR3 has 13 amino acids. The germline CDR1 and CDR2 sequences are SNHLY and FYNNEI. CDR3 sequence (DNA): TGTGCCAGCAGTGGGCAGCGGAACACTGAAGCTTTCTTT. This translates into CASSGQRNTEAFF. Full variable domain (outside the CDR3, taken from reference TRBV2 and TRBJ1-1): EPEVTQTPSHQVTQMGQEVILRCVPISNHLYFYWYRQILGQKVEFLVSFYNNEISEKSEIFDDQFSVERPDGSNFTLKIRSTKLEDSAMYFCASSGQRNTEAFFGQGTRLTVV.

The V and J genes are TRBV5-8 and TRBJ2-6, with D maybe TRBD1 (5 bases). Per the germline V gene, CDR1 is SGHTS and CDR2 is YDEGEE. V was cut by 6 bases and J by 0 bases, with 16 bases left in between. The CDR3 length is 17 residues. The CDR3 loop reads CASTLPTVRSGANVLTF. Here the CDR3 DNA reads TGTGCCAGCACCTTACCGACAGTGCGCTCTGGGGCCAACGTCCTGACTTTC. The entire variable domain, with the rest obtained from reference TRBV5-8 and TRBJ2-6, is as follows: EAGVTQSPTHLIKTRGQQATLRCSPISGHTSVYWYQQALGLGLQFLLWYDEGEERNRGNFPPRFSGRQFPNYSSELNVNALELEDSALYLCASTLPTVRSGANVLTFGAGSRLTVL.

This sequence joins TRBV4-1 and TRBJ2-7; 8 bases are shared with TRBD2. Looked up from germline, CDR1 is MGHRA and CDR2 is YSYEKL. There are 17 residues in the CDR3. The trim removed 0 bases at V and 3 bases at J, leaving 10 bases unmatched. The CDR3 DNA follows: TGCGCCAGCAGCCAAGATGGATCGAGCGGGAGATACTACGAGCAGTACTTC. Residues: CASSQDGSSGRYYEQYF.

The chain recombines TRBV7-9 with TRBJ2-7, with 11 bases that match TRBD1. Germline CDR1 and CDR2: SEHNR and FQNEAQ (reference sequence). The CDR3 is made up of 16 amino acids. V was clipped by 3 bases and J by 3 bases; unmatched bases: 7. DNA of the CDR3: TGTGCCAGCAGCTTGACGGGACAGGGGGAAAACTACGAGCAGTACTTC. This codes for CASSLTGQGENYEQYF.

The chain joins TRBV5-6 to TRBJ2-1; 8 bases line up with TRBD1. The junction had 8 bases not matched to a gene; V was cut back by 4 bases and J by 2 bases. Germline V CDR1 and CDR2: SGHDT, YYEEEE. The CDR3 length is 16 residues. The chain's CDR3 is CASSAGTGKPYNEQFF. In DNA form, the CDR3 reads TGTGCCAGCAGCGCCGGGACAGGCAAGCCCTACAATGAGCAGTTCTTC.

This clone has a single count. The chain uses TRBV6-6 and TRBJ1-2; 8 positions match TRBD1. The germline V gene encodes CDR1 MNHNY and CDR2 SVGAGI (reference sequence). The CDR3 is made up of 15 amino acids. The ends lost 4 bases at V and 1 base at J; junction bases unmatched: 5. The CDR3 nucleotides are TGTGCCAGCAGTTTCCGACAGGGGATTAACTATGGCTACACCTTC. This sequence encodes CASSFRQGINYGYTF.

V usage is TRBV25-1 and J usage is TRBJ2-3; the D gene is possibly TRBD1 (6 bases). Germline V gene sequence: CDR1 MGHDK, CDR2 SYGVNS. V shed 0 bases and J shed 1 base, with 11 bases lying between them. CDR3 length equals 16 residues. The chain's CDR3 is CASSEYNRAGTDTQYF. In DNA form, the CDR3 reads TGTGCCAGCAGTGAATATAACAGGGCGGGCACAGATACGCAGTATTTT. The full variable domain, rest sourced from reference TRBV25-1 and TRBJ2-3, is EADIYQTPRYLVIGTGKKITLECSQTMGHDKMYWYQQDPGMELHLIHYSYGVNSTEKGDLSSESTVSRIRTEHFPLTLESARPSHTSQYLCASSEYNRAGTDTQYFGPGTRLTVL.

The V and J genes are TRBV6-1 and TRBJ1-1; the D is unclear. CDR3 length: 15 amino acids. V was shortened by 8 bases and J by 0 bases, with 16 bases between the two germline ends. Germline V gene data show CDR1 as MNHNS and CDR2 as SASEGT. The CDR3 sequence: CASRVLVRLNTEAFF. DNA for the CDR3: TGTGCCAGCCGGGTTCTAGTAAGGTTGAACACTGAAGCTTTCTTT.

The V gene is TRBV29-1, the J gene TRBJ1-1; 8 nucleotides line up with TRBD1. The V gene end was trimmed by 7 bases and the J gene end by 3 bases; junction bases not matched to a gene: 7. Germline assignment: CDR1 SQVTM and CDR2 ANQGSEA. The CDR3 has 13 residues. The CDR3 is CSALDREDTEAFF. The DNA of the CDR3 is TGCAGCGCCCTGGACAGGGAGGACACTGAAGCTTTCTTT.